The next 3 T cell receptor beta chains were all read from a single sample in a study of blood T cell repertoires in COVID-19. The table came from immunoSEQ multiplex PCR; TCRdb's copy has only in-frame clones and leaves some out. The sample holds 85,000 or so clones, 80% to 85% seen once. Sequenced: peripheral blood. The receptor source for this set is a man at least 80 years old with acute or convalescent COVID-19.

V usage is TRBV5-8 and J usage is TRBJ1-2; weak D call: TRBD1 (6 bases). CDR1 is SGHTS, CDR2 YDEGEE, per germline. This CDR3 has 14 residues. V lost 0 bases and J 3 bases, leaving 9 bases between the germline ends. The DNA of the CDR3 is TGTGCCAGCAGCTTGGGATACAGGGACTATGGCTACACCTTC. Its protein product is CASSLGYRDYGYTF.

The chain carries TRBV6-5 and TRBJ2-2; 9 positions agree with TRBD2. Germline V gene lookup returns CDR1 MNHEY and CDR2 SVGAGI. With 6 bases clipped from V and 6 bases from J, the junction kept 5 bases outside the gene matches. This CDR3 is 14 amino acids long. The chain's CDR3 is CASSKGLASGELFF. The CDR3 nucleotides are TGTGCCAGCAGCAAGGGACTAGCCTCCGGGGAGCTGTTTTTT.

This chain joins TRBV9 and TRBJ1-4; 9 bases map to TRBD1. Losses at the gene ends were 4 bases for V and 5 bases for J; bases not matched to a gene: 6. Germline V gene data show CDR1 as SGDLS and CDR2 as YYNGEE. This CDR3 has 15 amino acids. The CDR3 is CASSPQTGGNEKLFF. In DNA form, the CDR3 reads TGTGCCAGCAGCCCACAGACAGGGGGGAATGAAAAACTGTTTTTT.